A single sample is the source of the 27 T cell receptor beta chains below, sequenced in a study of cytomegalovirus exposure and HLA in healthy donors (dated by TCRdb to about 2017). Libraries were made using the immunoSEQ multiplex PCR assay. For the multiplex PCR, a mixture combining 60 forward primers for TCR Vbeta segments and 13 reverse primers for TCR Jbeta segments was used. Entries here come from immuneACCESS through TCRdb and include only in-frame sequences with V and J called. Some clones fail to appear in such tables; in the studies checked, an unresolved V gene covers under half of the shortfall, and the cause of the remainder is unknown. Recorded for this sample are 100,000 to 150,000 clones; 15% to 17% of them occurred a single time. 1.9% of the sample rests with the top ten. The sample comprised PBMCs. These receptors originate from a young woman in good health and CMV-seronegative.

This chain joins TRBV7-6 and TRBJ2-5; D possibly corresponds to TRBD2 (7 bases). CDR1 SGHVS and CDR2 FNYEAQ come from the germline V gene. V gave up 3 bases and J gave up 5 bases, with 13 bases separating them. The CDR3 is made up of 14 amino acids. The CDR3 nucleotides read TGTGCCAGCAGCTTTGGGGGGGCTGAGGAGACCCAGTACTTC. Its protein is CASSFGGAEETQYF.

There are a few counts of this clone. The chain has TRBV2 and TRBJ1-1, with 7 bases identical to TRBD1. The CDR3 is 14 residues long. Germline values: CDR1 SNHLY, CDR2 FYNNEI. V shed 5 bases, J shed 2 bases, and the junction held 5 bases outside the gene matches. The CDR3 loop reads CASSKQGPNTEAFF. CDR3 in DNA: TGTGCCAGCAGTAAACAGGGGCCCAACACTGAAGCTTTCTTT.

This clone was seen a few times. The same CDR3 can be traced to other DNA sequences in this sample. The V gene is TRBV6-1, the J gene TRBJ2-1; 9 bases line up with TRBD1. From germline, CDR1 is MNHNS and CDR2 SASEGT. V gave up 3 bases and J gave up 7 bases; unmatched junction bases: 7. This CDR3 has 15 residues. This CDR3 is CASSDYRGRRNEQFF. The CDR3 DNA follows: TGTGCCAGCAGTGACTACAGGGGGCGAAGAAATGAGCAGTTCTTC.

The table lists this clone with a count of one. The chain is built from TRBV2 and TRBJ1-6; no firm D call. CDR1 and CDR2 from the germline V gene are SNHLY and FYNNEI. Trimming removed 2 bases from V and 7 bases from J, with 9 bases in between. The CDR3 contains 14 residues. The CDR3 DNA follows: TGTGCCAGCAGTGAACACAGCCCAAATTCACCCCTCCACTTT. Translated: CASSEHSPNSPLHF.

This clone turned up a few times. The rearrangement joins TRBV6-1 to TRBJ1-1, with a possible D match to TRBD1 (5 bases). This CDR3 has 15 residues. In germline, CDR1 is MNHNS, CDR2 SASEGT. The V end was cut by 1 base, the J end by 3 bases, with 12 bases between. DNA for the CDR3: TGTGCCAGCAGTGAAGGGGGCGAGCTGTACACTGAAGCTTTCTTT. Encoded protein: CASSEGGELYTEAFF.

This clone was seen a few times. V usage is TRBV7-9 and J usage is TRBJ2-6; perhaps TRBD1 as D (6 bases). The V gene lost 5 bases and the J gene lost 4 bases, with 15 bases spanning the gap. Per the germline V gene, CDR1 is SEHNR and CDR2 is FQNEAQ (reference sequence). The CDR3 runs 16 residues. The CDR3 coding sequence is TGTGCCAGCAGCACCATAACAGGGCCCGGGGCCAACGTCCTGACTTTC. It is translated as CASSTITGPGANVLTF.

For the CDR3, the DNA is TGTGCCAGCAGCTTATATGCGGGATTGTCTGGGGCCAACGTCCTGACTTTC. It is translated as CASSLYAGLSGANVLTF. The V and J genes are TRBV7-2 and TRBJ2-6; the D gene is possibly TRBD2 (6 bases). The CDR3 length is 17 residues. Trimming left V 2 bases short and J 1 base short, with 12 bases between. Germline lookup yields CDR1 SGHTA and CDR2 FQGNSA.

The chain carries TRBV19 and TRBJ1-1; D possibly corresponds to TRBD1 (5 bases). V dropped 5 bases and J dropped 4 bases, with 17 bases sitting between them. This CDR3 is 15 amino acids long. The germline V gene encodes CDR1 LNHDA and CDR2 SQIVND (reference sequence). CDR3 nucleotide sequence: TGTGCCAGTAGTTCAACAGGATCCGCAGGCACTGAAGCTTTCTTT. Its translation: CASSSTGSAGTEAFF.

The chain couples TRBV27 to TRBJ2-3, with TRBD2 matching 9 bases. The J segment lost 2 bases and the V segment lost 3 bases, leaving 12 bases of the junction unmatched. CDR1 and CDR2 (germline): MNHEY, SMNVEV (reference sequence). The CDR3 contains 18 residues. CDR3 loop: CASSFFPPTSGLTDTQYF. DNA for the CDR3: TGTGCCAGCAGTTTCTTCCCACCGACTAGCGGCCTCACAGATACGCAGTATTTT.

This clone was found a few times. The rearrangement links TRBV9 to TRBJ2-5, with D unresolved. V was trimmed by 0 bases and J by 2 bases, leaving 8 bases between them. The germline gives CDR1 SGDLS, CDR2 YYNGEE. This CDR3 has 14 residues. In nucleotides, the CDR3 is TGTGCCAGCAGCGTAGACGGGTTACAAGAGACCCAGTACTTC. As protein: CASSVDGLQETQYF. The full variable domain, its missing parts supplied by reference TRBV9 and TRBJ2-5, is DSGVTQTPKHLITATGQRVTLRCSPRSGDLSVYWYQQSLDQGLQFLIQYYNGEERAKGNILERFSAQQFPDLHSELNLSSLELGDSALYFCASSVDGLQETQYFGPGTRLLVL.

The V and J genes are TRBV10-3 and TRBJ1-1, with D possibly being TRBD1 (5 bases). With 6 bases removed from V and 1 base from J, the gap between germline ends came to 9 bases. CDR1 is ENHRY and CDR2 is SYGVKD in the germline V gene. The CDR3 loop spans 13 amino acids. CDR3 bases: TGTGCCATCAGCTTTACAGGGAACACTGAAGCTTTCTTT. It translates to CAISFTGNTEAFF.

The chain couples TRBV10-3 to TRBJ1-5; 7 bases are a match to TRBD1. Trimming took 10 bases from V and 0 from J; bases not matched to a gene: 3. CDR1 is ENHRY and CDR2 is SYGVKD in the germline V gene. The CDR3 spans 13 residues. For the CDR3, the DNA is TGTGCCACCCAGGGGGATAGCAATCAGCCCCAGCATTTT. Its translation is CATQGDSNQPQHF.

This clone was seen a handful of times. The J gene is TRBJ2-3, the V gene TRBV7-9; a possible D gene is TRBD1 (6 bases). Germline values: CDR1 SEHNR, CDR2 FQNEAQ (reference sequence). Trimming took 5 bases from V and 4 from J, leaving 7 bases between them. The CDR3 sequence is 12 residues long. This chain's CDR3 is CASSTGPDTQYF. The CDR3 DNA follows: TGTGCCAGCAGCACAGGGCCAGATACGCAGTATTTT.

The V gene is TRBV15, the J gene TRBJ2-1; possibly TRBD1 for D (5 bases). This CDR3 is 13 amino acids long. With 8 bases removed from V and 2 bases from J, the gap between germline ends came to 10 bases. The germline V gene has CDR1 LNHNV and CDR2 YYDKDF (reference sequence). This CDR3 reads CATAGYPYNEQFF. CDR3 nucleotides: TGTGCCACCGCAGGGTACCCCTACAATGAGCAGTTCTTC.

The chain couples TRBV2 to TRBJ2-7; D is uncertain. Trimming left V 5 bases short and J 4 bases short, with 6 bases between. CDR3 length: 11 amino acids. Germline V gene data show CDR1 as SNHLY and CDR2 as FYNNEI. CDR3 nucleotides: TGTGCCAGCAGTCCCCGTTACGAGCAGTACTTC. The encoded protein is CASSPRYEQYF.

The chain is built from TRBV5-4 and TRBJ1-2; a possible D gene is TRBD1 (5 bases). There are 15 residues in the CDR3. Germline lookup yields CDR1 SGHNT and CDR2 YYREEE (reference sequence). V shed 4 bases and J shed 3 bases, with 16 bases lying between them. The CDR3 coding sequence is TGTGCCAGCAGCCGTCCGGGGGAATTAGACTATGGCTACACCTTC. It yields the protein CASSRPGELDYGYTF.

This sequence joins TRBV29-1 and TRBJ2-7; tentatively, D is TRBD2 (5 bases). V shed 5 bases and J shed 3 bases, with 8 bases lying between them. In germline, CDR1 is SQVTM, CDR2 ANQGSEA. The CDR3 is 11 amino acids. The CDR3 nucleotides are TGCAGCGTTCGACTACACTACGAGCAGTACTTC. Residues: CSVRLHYEQYF.

This clone was seen a handful of times. The rearrangement uses TRBV2 and TRBJ2-1; 9 positions agree with TRBD1. CDR3 size: 15 residues. J lost 7 bases, V lost 5 bases, and 9 bases had no gene match. CDR1 SNHLY and CDR2 FYNNEI come from the germline V gene. CDR3 bases: TGTGCCAGCAGTAACACCGGGACAGGGCTAAATGAGCAGTTCTTC. As protein: CASSNTGTGLNEQFF.

This clone was detected a few times. The chain carries TRBV5-6 and TRBJ2-2; a possible D gene is TRBD1 (5 bases). Germline V CDR1 and CDR2: SGHDT, YYEEEE. With 4 bases removed from V and 5 bases from J, the gap between germline ends came to 24 bases. The CDR3 consists of 18 residues. The CDR3 bases are TGTGCCAGCAGCCTTTGGGGCGTCGGAGCGCGTGGGACCGGGGAGCTGTTTTTT. This codes for CASSLWGVGARGTGELFF.

This clone has only a few counts. V and J are TRBV6-5 and TRBJ1-1; the D gene is possibly TRBD1 (5 bases). The V end was cut by 6 bases, the J end by 4 bases, with 18 bases between. Germline loops: CDR1 MNHEY, CDR2 SVGAGI. The CDR3 extends over 15 amino acids. The CDR3 bases are TGTGCCAGCAGCCCCTCCCGGGGGGTGGTCACTGAAGCTTTCTTT. This codes for CASSPSRGVVTEAFF.

The V call is TRBV18, the J call TRBJ1-5, with 8 bases identical to TRBD1. The junction had 8 bases not matched to a gene; V was cut back by 5 bases and J by 2 bases. Germline-derived CDR1 and CDR2 are KGHSH and LQKENI. The CDR3 has 16 residues. In DNA form, the CDR3 reads TGTGCCAGCTCAACCTCGGACAGGGCTGGCAATCAGCCCCAGCATTTT. Translated: CASSTSDRAGNQPQHF.

This clone has a handful of counts. The chain employs TRBV15 and TRBJ2-6, with 8 nucleotides matching TRBD1. Trimming took 5 bases from V and 2 from J; bases not matched to a gene: 2. The CDR3 runs 15 residues. The germline V gene encodes CDR1 LNHNV and CDR2 YYDKDF (reference sequence). The CDR3 spells CATSEDRAGANVLTF. DNA for the CDR3: TGTGCCACCAGCGAGGACAGGGCTGGGGCCAACGTCCTGACTTTC.

This clone has a handful of counts. This sequence joins TRBV28 and TRBJ2-7, with D maybe TRBD1 (6 bases). Trimming pared 3 bases from V and 3 bases from J, leaving 9 bases between. This CDR3 region has 13 residues. Germline CDR1 MDHEN, CDR2 SYDVKM. CDR3: CASSLGRGYEQYF. In DNA, the CDR3 is TGTGCCAGCAGTTTGGGCAGGGGCTACGAGCAGTACTTC.

There are a few counts of this clone. This sequence joins TRBV2 and TRBJ1-5; D ambiguous. Trimming left V 4 bases short and J 5 bases short, with 12 bases between. CDR3 size: 14 residues. CDR1 SNHLY and CDR2 FYNNEI come from the germline V gene. The CDR3 nucleotides read TGTGCCAGCAGTGGGACGGGGAGACATCAGCCCCAGCATTTT. Protein sequence: CASSGTGRHQPQHF.

The chain has TRBV10-3 and TRBJ2-2; 7 bases align to TRBD1. Germline CDR1 and CDR2: ENHRY and SYGVKD. Germline trimming cut 7 bases from V and 5 bases from J; bases unmatched to any gene: 16. The length of the CDR3 is 17 residues. CDR3 DNA sequence: TGTGCCATCACCTCGGGACAGATAGAACCGGATACCGGGGAGCTGTTTTTT. Translation: CAITSGQIEPDTGELFF.

The chain links TRBV30 to TRBJ1-1; possibly TRBD1 for D (5 bases). Between the trimmed V and J ends, which lost 3 bases and 6 bases, there was a span of 11 bases. This CDR3 spans 12 amino acids. Germline CDR1 is GTSNPN and CDR2 is SVGIG (reference sequence). The chain's CDR3 is CAWRPGRAEAFF. Here the CDR3 DNA reads TGTGCCTGGAGGCCGGGCAGGGCTGAAGCTTTCTTT.

The rearrangement links TRBV6-1 to TRBJ1-3, with D tentatively TRBD1 (6 bases). This CDR3 comprises 14 residues. V lost 2 bases, J lost 4 bases, and 9 bases lay in between. Germline-derived CDR1 and CDR2 are MNHNS and SASEGT. CDR3 region: CASSEQGFGNTIYF. Written as DNA, the CDR3 is TGTGCCAGCAGTGAACAGGGGTTCGGAAACACCATATATTTT.